This TCR beta chain was sequenced for a study of technical replicates of blood from a handful of donors. V dropped 7 bases and J dropped 3 bases, with 12 bases sitting between them. The CDR3 runs to 13 residues. From germline, CDR1 is MNHNS and CDR2 SASEGT. The table came from immunoSEQ multiplex PCR; TCRdb's copy has only in-frame clones and leaves some out. The sample lists roughly 60,000 clones, over 85% seen once, with approximately 4.8% in the top ten. The clonotype originates from a human donor in good health. Some clones in this sample may be carry-over from other donors' samples. Sequencing used PBMCs. The chain combines TRBV6-1 with TRBJ2-5, with D possibly TRBD2 on 5 matching bases. CDR3 sequence reads: CASTLAPKETQYF. Written as DNA, the CDR3 is TGTGCCAGCACCCTAGCTCCTAAAGAGACCCAGTACTTC.